These 3 T cell receptor beta chains originate from one sample sequenced in a study of T cell changes during pregnancy in multiple sclerosis. Only in-frame clones appear in the TCRdb table, and some are missing; sequencing was by immunoSEQ multiplex PCR. Of under 60,000 clones in the sample, approximately 90% are singletons; the top ten hold around 0.56%. Sequenced material: CD4+ T cells from peripheral blood mononuclear cells, taken after pregnancy. The receptors here all came from a female donor with multiple sclerosis, enrolled in a pregnancy study.

A single count supports this clone. V usage is TRBV7-9 and J usage is TRBJ2-7; 9 nucleotides line up with TRBD1. V gave up 4 bases and J gave up 6 bases; unmatched junction bases: 13. The V gene's germline CDR1 is SEHNR and CDR2 FQNEAQ (reference sequence). The CDR3 is made up of 16 amino acids. CDR3 DNA: TGTGCCAGCAGCTCCTACGGACAGGGGCTATCATTCGAGCAGTACTTC. This sequence encodes CASSSYGQGLSFEQYF.

The chain links TRBV7-2 to TRBJ1-2; 7 bases are shared with TRBD1. Germline V gives CDR1 SGHTA, CDR2 FQGNSA. This CDR3 is built from 13 residues. V lost 5 bases and J lost 8; bases outside the gene matches: 8. The CDR3 region has the DNA TGTGCCAGCAGCCTCGACAGGGTGGGAGGCTACACCTTC. It is translated as CASSLDRVGGYTF.

The sample holds a few counts of this clone. V and J are TRBV2 and TRBJ2-1, with a tentative D call TRBD2 (6 bases). Trimming removed 6 bases from V and 1 base from J, with 13 bases in between. CDR3 length equals 15 residues. CDR1 SNHLY and CDR2 FYNNEI come from the germline V gene. The DNA of the CDR3 is TGTGCCAGCAGCGACGGGAGTGGGTCCTACAATGAGCAGTTCTTC. It yields the protein CASSDGSGSYNEQFF.